Sequencing of this T cell receptor (beta chain) was carried out in a study of T-cell memory formation after mild COVID-19. This clonotype was seen more than once but under ten times. Constant-segment-primed 5'RACE gave TCR alpha and TCR beta cDNA libraries with sample barcodes and UMIs. TCRdb re-analysed the 5' RACE reads in MiXCR, keeping a single row per CDR3 protein. This sample carries about 320,000 distinct CDR3 sequences, around 15% of them seen once, and the ten largest clones take roughly 21%. This CDR3 contains 19 residues. CDR1 MNHEY and CDR2 SVGEGT come from the germline V gene. Trimming shortened V by 5 bases and J by 1 base, and 24 bases separated the two germline ends.

The sequenced sample consisted of PBMCs or a T cell subset sorted from them (not recorded which). The chain couples TRBV6-2 or TRBV6-3 to TRBJ1-5; the D gene is possibly TRBD1 (5 bases). The receptor comes from a man between 18 and 35 years old who had mild COVID-19 (a few samples of this study predate the infection). Cell type and time point are not known. The CDR3, as DNA: TGTGCCAGCAGTACAAACTACCGGGACTCACGGGGGAGCAATCAGCCCCAGCATTTT. This encodes CASSTNYRDSRGSNQPQHF.